Reported below is one T cell receptor beta chain. These data are taken from a study of fetal regulatory T cell absence and autoimmunity. CDR1 and CDR2 (germline): SGHTA, FQGNSA. CDR3 length equals 15 residues. V lost 5 bases to trimming and J lost 7 bases; unmatched junction nucleotides: 12. The assay was run at survey level. TCRdb's table, derived via immunoSEQ multiplex PCR, lists solely in-frame clones and lacks some. The sample yields about 46,000 clones, about 86% seen once. Source material: cord blood. This sequence originates from a newborn boy with IPEX syndrome. This sequence joins TRBV7-2 and TRBJ1-2, with 8 positions matching TRBD1. The CDR3 loop reads CASSSGTGLRSGYTF. The CDR3 DNA reads as TGTGCCAGCAGCAGTGGGACAGGTCTACGCTCTGGCTACACCTTC.